The rows below give T cell receptor beta chains drawn from one sample of a study of blood T cell repertoires in COVID-19. TCRdb's table, derived via immunoSEQ multiplex PCR, lists solely in-frame clones and lacks some. The repertoire consists of roughly 300,000 clones, with approximately 84% occurring once and the leading ten covering over 9.5%. Sample: PBMCs or T cells enriched from blood (not recorded which). Receptors were obtained from a woman younger than 35 who had recovered from COVID-19. The CDR3 runs from the conserved cysteine through the conserved F or W. Expanded clones are given a class, and other clones once, few, many or no size at all.

V: TRBV7-2; J: TRBJ1-3; size: NA; length: 15; CDR3: CASSLSSYSGNTIYF
V: TRBV5-1; J: TRBJ2-5; size: NA; length: 17; CDR3: CASSLQRTSGRAETQYF
V: TRBV3-1/TRBV3-2; J: TRBJ1-2; size: NA; length: 14; CDR3: CASSRLTDFYGYTF
V: TRBV3-1/TRBV3-2; J: TRBJ1-1; size: NA; length: 14; CDR3: CASSQVAVGDQAFF
V: TRBV6-2/TRBV6-3; J: TRBJ2-2; size: NA; length: 17; CDR3: CASSPLAGGSNTGELFF
V: TRBV6-6; J: TRBJ2-7; size: few; length: 13; CDR3: CASSPGTVSEQYF
V: TRBV7-9; J: TRBJ2-7; size: NA; length: 16; CDR3: CASSPRQGPWTYEQYF
V: TRBV30; J: TRBJ2-1; size: NA; length: 13; CDR3: CAWSLTDIDEQFF
V: TRBV14; J: TRBJ2-7; size: NA; length: 17; CDR3: CASSQTPLRRVASEQYF
V: TRBV16; J: TRBJ1-1; size: NA; length: 13; CDR3: CASSQSRLLEAFF
V: TRBV28; J: TRBJ1-1; size: NA; length: 16; CDR3: CASSSNPGTGGTEAFF
V: TRBV30; J: TRBJ2-5; size: NA; length: 14; CDR3: CAWNSFGGNETQYF